The source of this T cell receptor (beta chain) is a study of identical twins. Addition of a universal primer site occurred through template switching, and cDNA carried unique molecular identifiers. MiXCR, run by TCRdb on the 5' RACE reads, gives a single entry per CDR3 protein. The table lists fewer than 500,000 distinct CDR3 sequences, 20% to 25% of them singletons. From germline, CDR1 is MNHEY and CDR2 SMNVEV (reference sequence). Trimming removed 7 bases from V and 4 bases from J; junction bases left unmatched: 9. The CDR3 is 14 amino acids. Points on this clonotype: Its antigen is undetermined.

Study observations and caveats: There was more out-of-frame TCR alpha sharing in monozygotic twins than models estimated.

The same data also went into a second study, on T cells expressing NK-cell markers. That publication notes: The authors sequenced eight donors, of whom seven were HCMV-seropositive and one was seronegative. The same clonotypes also predominated in the CD3+CD56-NKG2C+ fraction of four donors.

The receptor comes from a woman aged 18-29 years in good health. V usage is TRBV27 and J usage is TRBJ1-1; TRBD1 matches 7 bases. Sequenced sample: CD4+ T cells sorted from blood. The CDR3 DNA is TGTGCCAGCAAGCTCCAGGGGGAGCTCACTGAAGCTTTCTTT. Encoded protein: CASKLQGELTEAFF.